Below, one T cell receptor beta chain is given with its context. Its target antigen remains unknown. No base quality information exists; no much larger clone differs at one position. V and J lose 0 bases and 7 bases, and a span of 13 bases separates them. Reading the germline V gene (reference sequence) gives CDR1 MNHEY and CDR2 SMNVEV. The CDR3 sequence holds 15 residues, the cysteine and phenylalanine included. Only the CDR3 portion is preserved as DNA: 45 bases, with reading frame beginning at the first base. This entry is derived from a study of T cells in localized non-small cell lung cancer (dated by TCRdb to 2019 to 2021). Describing the broader study: T cell repertoires of approximately 250 early-stage NSCLC patients were analyzed, with tumors being compared against uninvolved tumor-adjacent lungs. The cohort was made up of some 240 treatment-naive NSCLC patients whose localized lung tumors had been resected. The mean age of the NSCLC patients was about 67 years, with 130 or so men and 85 to 110 women.

At diagnosis, tumor, uninvolved tumor-adjacent lung and peripheral blood were collected and then preserved as a mix of FFPE and fresh-frozen material. Blood samples were analyzed as peripheral blood mononuclear cells for TCR repertoire profiling. TCR beta CDR3 regions were sequenced from DNA using the immunoSEQ Assay. The authors processed their data as follows. T cell density was computed as TCR beta template counts normalized to usable DNA estimated by amplifying housekeeping genes. Richness was estimated with the preseqR package, extrapolating to 400,000 templates for PBMC samples and 120,000 templates for tissue samples. Clonality was defined by subtracting Pielou's evenness from one. Differential abundance testing on productive amino-acid clonotypes, with a minimum total count of 5 and an alpha of 0.1, was used to identify tissue-enriched TCRs. The Jaccard Index and the Morisita Overlap Index were used to quantify repertoire overlap between compartments. GLIPH grouped TCR beta CDR3s together with public tetramer-defined viral CDR3s, and a viral motif had to include at least three viral sequences and also show V-gene enrichment. TCRdb stores this immuneACCESS table with in-frame sequences only. Part of the clones is absent; in the studies checked, under half of the shortfall reflects unresolved V genes, and no reason is known for the rest. For V, J and clone size, that table is used; D and trimming come from the DNA. Counted in this sample were approximately 29,000 clones; approximately 90% of them appeared once. The biggest ten clones account for about 7% of the sample.

What the research found in general, with its limitations: A median of approximately 62 of the top 100 tumor clones turned up in the paired uninvolved adjacent lung, and roughly 30 of those clones also ranked among the top 100 of that same adjacent lung. Because the study design was exploratory, TCR variables were selected using unadjusted p-values without false-discovery rate correction. Uninvolved tumor-adjacent lung showed the highest T cell clonality, higher than tumor, which suggests more focused antigenic responses in the uninvolved tumor-adjacent lung. Longer overall survival was associated with higher T cell density in blood, whereas shorter survival was associated with higher clonality in adjacent lung. Because multi-region tumor sequencing was not performed, intratumor heterogeneity could not be ruled out.

The sequence was obtained from a male donor aged 60 or over with stage I lung adenocarcinoma. Sequenced here: peripheral blood, sampled before any cancer treatment. The rearranged chain carries TRBV27 and TRBJ2-1, with the D segment identity uncertain. The sequenced DNA is TGTGCCAGCAGTTTATCGTCACAGATCCGTAATGAGCAGTTCTTC. This yields the protein CASSLSSQIRNEQFF.